This T cell receptor beta chain was identified during a study of OX40 agonist ivuxolimab in advanced cancers. Only in-frame clones appear in the TCRdb table, and some are missing; sequencing was by immunoSEQ multiplex PCR. The sample contains 73,000 or so clones, approximately 90% of which appear only once. Trimming removed 5 bases from V and 9 bases from J, with 16 bases in between. From germline, CDR1 is SGHVS and CDR2 FQNEAQ. The CDR3 is 14 amino acids. Individuals having autoimmune disease history or systemic immunosuppression were not enrolled. This specimen consisted of CD4+ or CD8+ T cells sorted from blood, obtained in a trial of the OX40 agonist ivuxolimab. The chain links TRBV7-8 to TRBJ1-4; D unclear. This receptor was obtained from an adult with an advanced solid tumor such as melanoma, head and neck, liver or kidney cancer. As DNA, the CDR3 is TGTGCCAGCAGCCCATTTGGAGGAAGCCAAAAACTGTTTTTT. It codes for CASSPFGGSQKLFF.